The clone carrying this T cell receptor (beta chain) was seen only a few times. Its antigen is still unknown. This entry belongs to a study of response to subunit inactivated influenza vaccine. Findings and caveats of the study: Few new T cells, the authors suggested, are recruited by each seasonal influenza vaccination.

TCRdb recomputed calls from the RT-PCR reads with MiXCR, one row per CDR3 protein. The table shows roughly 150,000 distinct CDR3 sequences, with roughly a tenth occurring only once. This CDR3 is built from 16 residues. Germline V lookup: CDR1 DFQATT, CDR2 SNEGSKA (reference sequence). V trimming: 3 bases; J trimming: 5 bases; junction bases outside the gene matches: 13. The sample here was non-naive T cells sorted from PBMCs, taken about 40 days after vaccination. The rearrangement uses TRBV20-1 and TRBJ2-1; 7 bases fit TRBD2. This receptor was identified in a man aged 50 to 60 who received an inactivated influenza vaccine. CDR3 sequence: CSASQLGAGVDNEQFF. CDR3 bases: TGCAGTGCTAGTCAATTAGGGGCGGGAGTGGACAATGAGCAGTTCTTC.